Listed below are T cell receptor beta chains from one sample, sequenced in a study of Ad26.COV2.S vaccination and SARS-CoV-2 variants. Sequencing used immunoSEQ multiplex PCR; TCRdb keeps in-frame clones, though not all of them. This sample has approximately 340,000 clones, with 70% to 90% found just once. Material: peripheral blood, obtained in a trial of Ad26.COV2.S vaccine versus placebo. Receptor source: a person between 18 and 60 years old who received the Ad26.COV2.S COVID-19 vaccine or a placebo. Both conserved end residues are part of each CDR3. Fields, in order: D gene, V gene, clone size, J gene, CDR3 protein, CDR3 DNA. A D gene is named only where the DNA matches it firmly. A row's size may be missing; if present it is once, few, many or a size class.

-,TRBV29-1,once,TRBJ2-3,CSVDPALDTQYF,TGCAGCGTTGATCCAGCGCTGGATACGCAGTATTTT
-,TRBV19,-,TRBJ1-2,CASSINGATVVYTF,TGTGCCAGTAGTATTAACGGCGCTACAGTGGTCTACACCTTC
-,TRBV7-2,-,TRBJ2-7,CASSLGGLAYEQYF,TGTGCCAGCAGCTTAGGAGGGCTAGCCTACGAGCAGTACTTC
TRBD2,TRBV5-1,-,TRBJ2-5,CASSYSGGRQETQYF,TGCGCCAGCAGTTATAGCGGGGGGAGACAAGAGACCCAGTACTTC
TRBD2,TRBV4-3,-,TRBJ2-7,CASSQGLATYEQYF,TGCGCCAGCAGCCAGGGACTAGCCACCTACGAGCAGTACTTC
-,TRBV27,-,TRBJ1-4,CASSLFPGGEDEKLFF,TGTGCCAGCAGTTTATTTCCGGGGGGTGAGGACGAAAAACTGTTTTTT
-,TRBV4-3,-,TRBJ2-2,CASSPDSNTGELFF,TGCGCCAGCAGCCCCGACTCGAACACCGGGGAGCTGTTTTTT
TRBD1,TRBV5-4,-,TRBJ1-2,CASSLADRVNYGYTF,TGTGCCAGCAGCTTGGCCGACAGGGTTAACTATGGCTACACCTTC
-,TRBV28,-,TRBJ2-2,CASTIAGGGELFF,TGTGCCAGCACCATCGCGGGTGGCGGGGAGCTGTTTTTT
TRBD2,TRBV25-1,-,TRBJ2-7,CASSESLAGTYEQYF,TGTGCCAGCAGTGAATCCCTAGCGGGCACCTACGAGCAGTACTTC
TRBD2,TRBV5-6,-,TRBJ2-7,CASTSGTRTYEQYF,TGTGCCAGCACCTCCGGGACTAGAACCTACGAGCAGTACTTC
-,TRBV7-8,-,TRBJ2-1,CASSRLRVSSYNEQFF,TGTGCCAGCAGTCGCCTACGGGTTAGCTCCTACAATGAGCAGTTCTTC
TRBD1,TRBV7-2,-,TRBJ1-6,CASSSGTGDSPLHF,TGTGCCAGCAGCTCCGGGACAGGGGATTCACCCCTCCACTTT
-,TRBV28,-,TRBJ2-7,CASSLSREQYF,TGTGCCAGCAGTTTATCGCGCGAGCAGTACTTC
-,TRBV6-1,-,TRBJ1-5,CASSETPGLGNQPQHF,TGTGCCAGCAGTGAAACACCGGGCCTAGGCAATCAGCCCCAGCATTTT
-,TRBV28,-,TRBJ2-5,CASSFSLLLAIRETQYF,TGTGCCAGCAGTTTCTCGTTGCTACTTGCAATCCGAGAGACCCAGTACTTC
-,TRBV7-9,once,TRBJ2-5,CASSLGGHQETQYF,TGTGCCAGCAGCTTAGGGGGACACCAAGAGACCCAGTACTTC
-,TRBV6-5,-,TRBJ1-2,CASSPGVGYTF,TGTGCCAGCAGCCCCGGGGTGGGCTACACCTTC
TRBD1,TRBV7-2,-,TRBJ2-7,CASSLGQGSSYEQYF,TGTGCCAGCAGCTTAGGACAGGGGAGCTCCTACGAGCAGTACTTC
TRBD2,TRBV19,-,TRBJ2-6,CASSTRLAGANVLTF,TGTGCCAGTAGTACCCGACTAGCCGGGGCCAACGTCCTGACTTTC
-,TRBV5-6,many,TRBJ2-7,CASSLVVDSYEQYF,TGTGCCAGCAGCTTGGTTGTAGATTCCTACGAGCAGTACTTC
TRBD2,TRBV19,-,TRBJ2-1,CASSPPGLAGGNEQFF,TGTGCCAGTAGTCCCCCGGGACTAGCGGGAGGGAATGAGCAGTTCTTC
TRBD1,TRBV5-8,-,TRBJ1-3,CASRHRDRAGNTIYF,TGTGCCAGCAGGCACCGGGACAGGGCTGGAAACACCATATATTTT
-,TRBV27,-,TRBJ2-7,CASSPPTGNEQYF,TGTGCCAGCAGTCCCCCGACGGGCAACGAGCAGTACTTC
-,TRBV6-1,-,TRBJ1-2,CASSELYGYTF,TGTGCCAGCAGTGAGCTATATGGCTACACCTTC
-,TRBV18,-,TRBJ1-1,CASSPTLRDTEAFF,TGTGCCAGCTCACCTACCTTGAGGGACACTGAAGCTTTCTTT
-,TRBV11-2,-,TRBJ1-2,CASSLKNYGYTF,TGTGCCAGCAGCTTAAAGAACTATGGCTACACCTTC
-,TRBV11-3,-,TRBJ2-1,CASSLDGGTATYNEQFF,TGTGCCAGCAGCTTAGATGGAGGGACAGCCACCTACAATGAGCAGTTCTTC
TRBD2,TRBV5-1,once,TRBJ2-3,CASSWGLAGSDTQYF,TGCGCCAGCAGCTGGGGACTAGCGGGATCAGATACGCAGTATTTT
-,TRBV3-1/TRBV3-2,-,TRBJ2-6,CASTKGGVSSGANVLTF,TGTGCCAGCACAAAGGGGGGGGTCAGCTCTGGGGCCAACGTCCTGACTTTC
TRBD1,TRBV12-3/TRBV12-4,-,TRBJ1-5,CASSTGDGQHF,TGTGCCAGCAGTACAGGGGATGGCCAGCATTTT